This TCR beta chain was documented in a study of T-cell memory formation after mild COVID-19. Via MiXCR, TCRdb re-called the 5' RACE reads, giving one row per CDR3 protein. The table lists 300,000 to 400,000 distinct CDR3 sequences, around 27% of them singletons. Study-level results: Cross-reactive memory apparently joined, as some responding clones appeared in pre-infection memory. The main location of contracting CD4+ clones was CM and EM, and that of contracting CD8+ clones was EMRA. Clones that shrank (day 15 to 85) were balanced CD4/CD8, whereas later expanders leaned CD4+.

Comment on this clonotype: Its matching antigen is unknown.

The CDR3 covers 13 residues. Germline lookup yields CDR1 LNHNV and CDR2 YYDKDF (reference sequence). The V gene lost 3 bases and the J gene lost 2 bases, with 6 bases spanning the gap. The V call is TRBV15, the J call TRBJ2-3; D remains unclear. Sequencing was done on a sample of PBMCs or a T cell subset sorted from them (not recorded which). This TCR was sampled from an adult woman who had mild COVID-19 (a few samples of this study predate the infection). Cell type and time point are not known. The CDR3 DNA is TGTGCCACCAGCAGGGAACACACAGATACGCAGTATTTT. Protein product: CATSREHTDTQYF.